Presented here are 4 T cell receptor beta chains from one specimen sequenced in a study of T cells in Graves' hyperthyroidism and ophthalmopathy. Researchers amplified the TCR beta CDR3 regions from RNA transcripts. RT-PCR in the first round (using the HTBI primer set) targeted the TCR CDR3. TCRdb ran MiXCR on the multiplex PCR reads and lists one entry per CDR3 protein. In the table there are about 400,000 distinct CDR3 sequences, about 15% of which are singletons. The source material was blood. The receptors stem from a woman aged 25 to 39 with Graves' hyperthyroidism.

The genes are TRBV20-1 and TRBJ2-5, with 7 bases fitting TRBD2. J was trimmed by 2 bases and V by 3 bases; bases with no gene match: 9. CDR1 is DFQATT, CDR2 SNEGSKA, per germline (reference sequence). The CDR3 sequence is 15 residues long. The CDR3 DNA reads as TGCAGTGCTAGGTCGGTAGCGGGCCATCAAGAGACCCAGTACTTC. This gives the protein CSARSVAGHQETQYF.

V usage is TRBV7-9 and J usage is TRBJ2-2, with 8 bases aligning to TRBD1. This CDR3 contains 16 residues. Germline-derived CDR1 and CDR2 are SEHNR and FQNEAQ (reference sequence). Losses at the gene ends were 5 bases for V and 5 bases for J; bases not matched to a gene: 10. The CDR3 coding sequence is TGTGCCAGCAGCCAAGCGACAGGGGTATTTACCGGGGAGCTGTTTTTT. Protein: CASSQATGVFTGELFF.

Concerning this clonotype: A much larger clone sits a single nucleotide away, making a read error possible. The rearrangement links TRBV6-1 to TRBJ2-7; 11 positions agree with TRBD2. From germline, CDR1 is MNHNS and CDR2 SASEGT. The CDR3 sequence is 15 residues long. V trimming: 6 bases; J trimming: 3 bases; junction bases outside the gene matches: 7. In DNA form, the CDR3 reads TGTGCCAGCAGAAGACTAGCGGGACTCTTCTACGAGCAGTACTTC. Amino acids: CASRRLAGLFYEQYF.

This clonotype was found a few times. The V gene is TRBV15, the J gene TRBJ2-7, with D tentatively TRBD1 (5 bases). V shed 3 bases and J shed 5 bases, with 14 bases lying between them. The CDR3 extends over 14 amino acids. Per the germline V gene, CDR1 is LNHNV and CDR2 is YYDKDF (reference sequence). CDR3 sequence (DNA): TGTGCCACCAGCAGTCGGCAGGGTCGTAACGAGCAGTACTTC. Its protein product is CATSSRQGRNEQYF.